This T cell receptor (beta chain) was identified during a study of blood T cells in healthy people across ages. Study results and caveats: Nothing was known about donor CMV status, and this possibly confounded expanded clonotype changes.

For the second PCR, which ran for about 7 to 11 cycles, a sample-barcoded 5' primer and a J-beta primer mix were used. Through a template-switch adaptor with 12 random nucleotides, each cDNA molecule received a tag. TCRdb reprocessed the 5' RACE reads via MiXCR and lists one record per CDR3 protein. Of hundreds of thousands of distinct CDR3 sequences listed, around 20% were seen once; the top ten hold 3.5% to 4%. Turning to this clonotype: Its antigen is undetermined.

The CDR3 has 18 amino acids. Germline V lookup: CDR1 MNHEY, CDR2 SVGAGI. The V and J ends lost 2 bases and 4 bases, in that order; junction bases with no gene match: 9. This chain joins TRBV6-5 and TRBJ2-2; TRBD1 matches 11 bases. Material for sequencing was blood. This clonotype originated in a man in his 70s in good health. Here the CDR3 DNA reads TGTGCCAGCAGTTACGGGCGGTTCGGGACAGGGGGCACCGGGGAGCTGTTTTTT. Its protein is CASSYGRFGTGGTGELFF.